These 16 T cell receptor beta chains share one sample of origin, sequenced in a study of blood T cell repertoires in COVID-19. Method: immunoSEQ multiplex PCR; TCRdb's copy keeps in-frame clones and lacks some. The table lists hundreds of thousands of clones, approximately 90% of them singletons. The sample comprised peripheral blood. Receptors originate from a man between 18 and 35 years old with active or convalescent COVID-19.

The chain employs TRBV25-1 and TRBJ2-5, with 12 bases identical to TRBD2. Germline CDR1 reads MGHDK; CDR2 reads SYGVNS. This CDR3 spans 14 amino acids. J lost 5 bases, V lost 3 bases, and 1 base had no gene match. The chain's CDR3 is CASSDGLAGETQYF. The CDR3 DNA reads TGTGCCAGCAGTGACGGACTAGCGGGGGAGACCCAGTACTTC.

The rearrangement joins TRBV4-3 to TRBJ2-5, with 7 nucleotides matching TRBD1. V was pared by 0 bases and J by 4 bases, with 8 bases of the junction left unmatched. There are 16 residues in the CDR3. Germline values: CDR1 LGHNA, CDR2 YSLEER. CDR3 nucleotides: TGCGCCAGCAGCCAAGAAGACAGGGACCCCCCAGAGACCCAGTACTTC. Its protein product is CASSQEDRDPPETQYF.

This clone was picked up many times. The genes are TRBV15 and TRBJ1-2; 10 bases map to TRBD1. CDR1 and CDR2 from the germline V gene are LNHNV and YYDKDF (reference sequence). Germline trimming cut 5 bases from V and 4 bases from J; bases unmatched to any gene: 7. The CDR3 totals 15 residues. The CDR3 sequence: CATSVGTGALYGYTF. Written as DNA, the CDR3 is TGTGCCACCAGCGTCGGGACAGGGGCCCTCTATGGCTACACCTTC.

This clone was seen only once. The rearrangement uses TRBV5-6 and TRBJ2-1; 9 bases agree with TRBD2. This CDR3 region has 16 residues. Trimming took 0 bases from V and 6 from J; bases not matched to a gene: 7. Per germline, CDR1 SGHDT and CDR2 YYEEEE. The CDR3 DNA follows: TGTGCCAGCAGCTTGGTGCGGACTAGCGTTTTCAATGAGCAGTTCTTC. This translates into CASSLVRTSVFNEQFF.

This chain joins TRBV7-2 and TRBJ2-7; D is unclear. The germline V gene encodes CDR1 SGHTA and CDR2 FQGNSA. This CDR3 has 13 residues. Trimming pared 1 base from V and 4 bases from J, leaving 8 bases between. The CDR3 sequence: CASSLGGVYEQYF. CDR3 in DNA: TGTGCCAGCAGCTTAGGAGGTGTGTACGAGCAGTACTTC.

The genes are TRBV6-5 and TRBJ2-7; 9 nucleotides align to TRBD1. The CDR3 is made up of 13 amino acids. The germline gives CDR1 MNHEY, CDR2 SVGAGI. V trimming: 7 bases; J trimming: 3 bases; junction bases outside the gene matches: 4. The CDR3 DNA sequence: TGTGCCAGCAACAGGGGGCCTGGCTACGAGCAGTACTTC. It codes for CASNRGPGYEQYF.

This clone was counted between two and nine times. The chain carries TRBV4-1 and TRBJ2-2, with 13 positions matching TRBD2. Germline CDR1 reads MGHRA; CDR2 reads YSYEKL. Germline trimming cut 4 bases from V and 6 bases from J; bases unmatched to any gene: 8. The CDR3 runs to 17 residues. The CDR3 DNA is TGCGCCAGCAGCCGGGAACTAGCGGGGGGGCTCGCCGGGGAGCTGTTTTTT. It is translated as CASSRELAGGLAGELFF.

The CDR3, as DNA: TGCGCCAGCAGCTATGGACAGGGAATAACAGATACGCAGTATTTT. Its translation: CASSYGQGITDTQYF. The genes are TRBV5-1 and TRBJ2-3, with TRBD1 matching over 8 bases. Looked up from germline, CDR1 is SGHRS and CDR2 is YFSETQ. The CDR3 is 15 residues long. With V trimmed by 3 bases and J by 3 bases, 6 bases remained unmatched.

V gene TRBV2 combines with J gene TRBJ1-2; TRBD1 is a possible D gene (5 bases). Trimming pared 1 base from V and 5 bases from J, leaving 14 bases between. CDR1 is SNHLY and CDR2 is FYNNEI in the germline V gene. This CDR3 is 15 amino acids long. CDR3 sequence reads: CASSEGPRAGYGYTF. The CDR3 DNA follows: TGTGCCAGCAGTGAAGGGCCCCGGGCAGGGTATGGCTACACCTTC.

This chain joins TRBV5-6 and TRBJ1-2; 12 nucleotides align to TRBD1. The CDR3 length is 15 residues. V lost 4 bases to trimming and J lost 4 bases; unmatched junction nucleotides: 5. Germline CDR1 and CDR2: SGHDT and YYEEEE. The CDR3 reads CASSPGTGGLYGYTF. For the CDR3, the DNA is TGTGCCAGCAGCCCGGGGACAGGGGGCCTCTATGGCTACACCTTC.

This chain links TRBV5-1 with TRBJ1-2; 8 nucleotides align to TRBD1. The CDR3 has 14 residues. The junction had 9 bases not matched to a gene; V was cut back by 4 bases and J by 7 bases. In germline, CDR1 is SGHRS, CDR2 YFSETQ. The CDR3 DNA reads TGCGCCAGCAGCCATCTGGACAGGGCAGGTGGCTACACCTTC. Translation gives CASSHLDRAGGYTF.

This chain uses TRBV3-1 (or the pseudogene TRBV3-2) with TRBJ2-3, with 8 bases identical to TRBD1. CDR3 length: 15 residues. V lost 4 bases to trimming and J lost 2 bases; unmatched junction nucleotides: 5. Per the germline V gene, CDR1 is LGHDT and CDR2 is YNNKEL (reference sequence). In DNA, the CDR3 is TGTGCCAGCAGCCTCACAGGGGGATCCACAGATACGCAGTATTTT. Its translation is CASSLTGGSTDTQYF.

This clone came up a few times. The chain links TRBV20-1 to TRBJ1-1, with D maybe TRBD1 (6 bases). Germline CDR1 DFQATT, CDR2 SNEGSKA (reference sequence). Trimming removed 3 bases at V and 4 bases at J, with 15 bases between. This CDR3 is 14 amino acids long. DNA of the CDR3: TGCAGTGCTAGTCTCGAGCAGGGGTTCACTGAAGCTTTCTTT. It yields the protein CSASLEQGFTEAFF.

The gene calls are TRBV5-1 and TRBJ2-5; TRBD1 matches at 7 bases. This CDR3 contains 14 residues. Germline CDR1 is SGHRS and CDR2 is YFSETQ. Trimming removed 4 bases from V and 1 base from J; junction bases left unmatched: 4. CDR3 DNA: TGCGCCAGCAGCCCCAGGGACAGCCAAGAGACCCAGTACTTC. This codes for CASSPRDSQETQYF. Looking up the rest from reference TRBV5-1 and TRBJ2-5 gives the full variable domain: KAGVTQTPRYLIKTRGQQVTLSCSPISGHRSVSWYQQTPGQGLQFLFEYFSETQRNKGNFPGRFSGRQFSNSRSEMNVSTLELGDSALYLCASSPRDSQETQYFGPGTRLLVL.

Remarks on this clone: Sequence at one end of the junction differs from germline and may be a read error. This chain links TRBV7-3 with TRBJ2-2; 7 bases are shared with TRBD1. The CDR3 runs 14 residues. Germline values: CDR1 SGHTA, CDR2 FQGTGA. CDR3 in DNA: TGTGCCAGCAGCTCGGGACAGATCACCGGGGAGCTGCTTTTT. Amino acid sequence: CASSSGQITGELLF.

This chain joins TRBV20-1 and TRBJ1-1; D remains unclear. The CDR3 has 11 amino acids. V was clipped by 2 bases and J by 7 bases, with 8 bases between them. Germline CDR1 DFQATT, CDR2 SNEGSKA (reference sequence). CDR3 amino acids: CSARQAHEAFF. The CDR3, as DNA: TGCAGTGCTAGACAGGCCCATGAAGCTTTCTTT.